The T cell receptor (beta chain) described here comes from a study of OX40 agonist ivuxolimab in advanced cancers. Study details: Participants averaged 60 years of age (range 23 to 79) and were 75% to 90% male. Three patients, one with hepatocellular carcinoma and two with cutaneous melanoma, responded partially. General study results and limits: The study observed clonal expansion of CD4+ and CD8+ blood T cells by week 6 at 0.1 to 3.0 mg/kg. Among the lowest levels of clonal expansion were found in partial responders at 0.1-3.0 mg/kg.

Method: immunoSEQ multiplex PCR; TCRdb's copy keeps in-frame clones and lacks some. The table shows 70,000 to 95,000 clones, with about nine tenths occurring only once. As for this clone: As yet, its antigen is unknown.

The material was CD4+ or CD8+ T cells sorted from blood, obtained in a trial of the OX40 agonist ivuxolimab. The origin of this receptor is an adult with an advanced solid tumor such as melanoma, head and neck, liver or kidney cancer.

CDR3 sequence (DNA): TGCGCCAGCAGCTTGGACCCGGTGAACACTGAAGCTTTCTTT. Encoded protein: CASSLDPVNTEAFF. V gene TRBV5-1 combines with J gene TRBJ1-1; D remains ambiguous. Germline assignment: CDR1 SGHRS and CDR2 YFSETQ. V was cut by 0 bases and J by 0 bases, with 6 bases left in between. CDR3 size: 14 residues.